This is a list of T cell receptor beta chains from one sample in a study of T cell responses to AZD1222 COVID-19 vaccine. Assay used: immunoSEQ multiplex PCR; TCRdb lists only in-frame clones, some missing. This repertoire shows about 140,000 clones, about 91% found once; its top ten account for roughly 3%. Sequencing was performed on peripheral blood, taken on day 0 of AZD1222 vaccination. These receptors were taken from an adult in good health. The CDR3 runs from the conserved cysteine through the conserved F or W. Each record gives: V gene, D gene, J gene, CDR3 length, clone size, CDR3 DNA, CDR3 protein. A D gene is named only where the DNA matches it firmly. The size entry is marked missing in some rows and otherwise reads once, few, many or a size class.

v_gene: TRBV19
d_gene: NA
j_gene: TRBJ1-2
len: 14
abundance: few
CDR3nt: TGTGCCAGTAAGGTTTGGGACGGAGACTATGGCTACACCTTC
CDR3aa: CASKVWDGDYGYTF

v_gene: TRBV3-1/TRBV3-2
d_gene: TRBD2
j_gene: TRBJ2-1
len: 15
abundance: once
CDR3nt: TGTGCCAGCAGCCAACTTAGCGGGAGCTACAATGAGCAGTTCTTC
CDR3aa: CASSQLSGSYNEQFF

v_gene: TRBV7-2
d_gene: TRBD2
j_gene: TRBJ2-1
len: 16
abundance: NA
CDR3nt: TGTGCCAGCAGCCCGACTAGCGGGAGGGCCTGGAATGAGCAGTTCTTC
CDR3aa: CASSPTSGRAWNEQFF

v_gene: TRBV5-4
d_gene: TRBD1
j_gene: TRBJ2-5
len: 14
abundance: NA
CDR3nt: TGTGCCAGCAGCCCCGGGACAGGACAAGAGACCCAGTACTTC
CDR3aa: CASSPGTGQETQYF

v_gene: TRBV20-1
d_gene: TRBD2
j_gene: TRBJ2-2
len: 14
abundance: NA
CDR3nt: TGCAGTGCTAGTTTCCTAGCGGGCCCCGGGGAGCTGTTTTTT
CDR3aa: CSASFLAGPGELFF

v_gene: TRBV4-1
d_gene: TRBD2
j_gene: TRBJ2-3
len: 17
abundance: NA
CDR3nt: TGCGCCAGCAGCCAAGGAGCCGGCGGGAGGCTCCCAGATACGCAGTATTTT
CDR3aa: CASSQGAGGRLPDTQYF

v_gene: TRBV28
d_gene: TRBD1
j_gene: TRBJ1-5
len: 15
abundance: NA
CDR3nt: TGTGCCAGCAGTTTAGCAGGACAGGGGAATCAGCCCCAGCATTTT
CDR3aa: CASSLAGQGNQPQHF

v_gene: TRBV3-1/TRBV3-2
d_gene: NA
j_gene: TRBJ2-7
len: 13
abundance: NA
CDR3nt: TGTGCCAGCAGCCAAGAAGCCGGGGGCGAGCAGTACTTC
CDR3aa: CASSQEAGGEQYF

v_gene: TRBV6-1
d_gene: TRBD2
j_gene: TRBJ2-7
len: 15
abundance: NA
CDR3nt: TGTGCCAGCAGTGAAGCCGGACTAGCGGGCTACGAGCAGTACTTC
CDR3aa: CASSEAGLAGYEQYF

v_gene: TRBV5-1
d_gene: NA
j_gene: TRBJ2-7
len: 14
abundance: NA
CDR3nt: TGCGCCAGCAGCTTGGGGCTCGGATCCTACGAGCAGTACTTC
CDR3aa: CASSLGLGSYEQYF

v_gene: TRBV19
d_gene: NA
j_gene: TRBJ2-2
len: 17
abundance: NA
CDR3nt: TGTGCCAGTAATCCAGGGTTCGGGTATAGTAACACCGGGGAGCTGTTTTTT
CDR3aa: CASNPGFGYSNTGELFF

v_gene: TRBV6-6
d_gene: NA
j_gene: TRBJ1-1
len: 15
abundance: NA
CDR3nt: TGTGCCACCTCCCGAGCCGGGCAGCTGAACACTGAAGCTTTCTTT
CDR3aa: CATSRAGQLNTEAFF

v_gene: TRBV3-1/TRBV3-2
d_gene: TRBD1
j_gene: TRBJ1-2
len: 13
abundance: NA
CDR3nt: TGTGCCAGCAGCCAGCAGGGGGCGGATGGCTACACCTTC
CDR3aa: CASSQQGADGYTF

v_gene: TRBV30
d_gene: NA
j_gene: TRBJ1-2
len: 12
abundance: NA
CDR3nt: TGTGCCTGGAGCCTACAGACCTATGGCTACACCTTC
CDR3aa: CAWSLQTYGYTF

v_gene: TRBV9
d_gene: NA
j_gene: TRBJ2-7
len: 12
abundance: NA
CDR3nt: TGTGCCAGCAGCTCGGACAGCTACGAGCAGTACTTC
CDR3aa: CASSSDSYEQYF

v_gene: TRBV7-2
d_gene: TRBD1
j_gene: TRBJ1-2
len: 15
abundance: few
CDR3nt: TGTGCCAGCAGCCCTCAACAGGGGCCCAACTATGGCTACACCTTC
CDR3aa: CASSPQQGPNYGYTF

v_gene: TRBV5-4
d_gene: NA
j_gene: TRBJ2-5
len: 13
abundance: NA
CDR3nt: TGTGCCAGCAGCCGGACAGACCAAGAGACCCAGTACTTC
CDR3aa: CASSRTDQETQYF

v_gene: TRBV19
d_gene: NA
j_gene: TRBJ2-3
len: 14
abundance: NA
CDR3nt: TGTGCCAGTAGTATAGATCCTAGATCAGATACGCAGTATTTT
CDR3aa: CASSIDPRSDTQYF

v_gene: TRBV11-3
d_gene: NA
j_gene: TRBJ2-2
len: 15
abundance: NA
CDR3nt: TGTGCCAGCAGCTTGGGGGGAACGGACACCGGGGAGCTGTTTTTT
CDR3aa: CASSLGGTDTGELFF

v_gene: TRBV6-5
d_gene: TRBD2
j_gene: TRBJ2-5
len: 15
abundance: NA
CDR3nt: TGTGCCAGCGGGGCGGGTAGCGGGAATCAAGAGACCCAGTACTTC
CDR3aa: CASGAGSGNQETQYF

v_gene: TRBV10-3
d_gene: NA
j_gene: TRBJ2-1
len: 14
abundance: NA
CDR3nt: TGTGCCATCAGTGAGCGAGCTGTCTACAATGAGCAGTTCTTC
CDR3aa: CAISERAVYNEQFF

v_gene: TRBV27
d_gene: NA
j_gene: TRBJ2-3
len: 15
abundance: NA
CDR3nt: TGTGCCAGCAATCGTTATGGGTGGAGCACAGATACGCAGTATTTT
CDR3aa: CASNRYGWSTDTQYF

v_gene: TRBV4-3
d_gene: NA
j_gene: TRBJ1-2
len: 17
abundance: NA
CDR3nt: TGCGCCAGCAGCCAAGATCTTCTGGTGAACGGGCGCTATGGCTACACCTTC
CDR3aa: CASSQDLLVNGRYGYTF

v_gene: TRBV6-5
d_gene: NA
j_gene: TRBJ1-2
len: 12
abundance: NA
CDR3nt: TGTGCCAGCACGGTCGGCTCCTATGGCTACACCTTC
CDR3aa: CASTVGSYGYTF

v_gene: TRBV28
d_gene: TRBD1
j_gene: TRBJ1-2
len: 20
abundance: NA
CDR3nt: TGTGCCAGCAGTTATTTTATGCTTGGGACAGGCGGAGGGAGGGGCTATGGCTACACCTTC
CDR3aa: CASSYFMLGTGGGRGYGYTF

v_gene: TRBV29-1
d_gene: NA
j_gene: TRBJ1-4
len: 14
abundance: NA
CDR3nt: TGCAGCGTTGGGAGGACAACAACTAATGAAAAACTGTTTTTT
CDR3aa: CSVGRTTTNEKLFF

v_gene: TRBV7-7
d_gene: TRBD2
j_gene: TRBJ2-3
len: 17
abundance: NA
CDR3nt: TGTGCCAGCAGCTCAGGGGTCCTAGCGGGAAGCACAGATACGCAGTATTTT
CDR3aa: CASSSGVLAGSTDTQYF

v_gene: TRBV5-4
d_gene: TRBD2
j_gene: TRBJ2-7
len: 15
abundance: NA
CDR3nt: TGTGCCAGCAGCTTTACCGGGAGGGCCCTCTACGAGCAGTACTTC
CDR3aa: CASSFTGRALYEQYF

v_gene: TRBV28
d_gene: NA
j_gene: TRBJ2-7
len: 11
abundance: NA
CDR3nt: TGTGCCAGTGCCTTTGGGTACGAGCAGTACTTC
CDR3aa: CASAFGYEQYF

v_gene: TRBV7-2
d_gene: NA
j_gene: TRBJ1-4
len: 16
abundance: few
CDR3nt: TGTGCCAGCAGCTTACAACCGGGACTCCTAAATGAAAAACTGTTTTTT
CDR3aa: CASSLQPGLLNEKLFF

v_gene: TRBV7-9
d_gene: TRBD1
j_gene: TRBJ1-6
len: 16
abundance: few
CDR3nt: TGTGCCAGCAACCCGACAGGGGGAATACATAATTCACCCCTCCACTTT
CDR3aa: CASNPTGGIHNSPLHF

v_gene: TRBV5-4
d_gene: TRBD1
j_gene: TRBJ2-7
len: 13
abundance: NA
CDR3nt: TGTGCCAGCAGCTTGGGACAGGGTGGAGAGCAGTACTTC
CDR3aa: CASSLGQGGEQYF

v_gene: TRBV9
d_gene: TRBD2
j_gene: TRBJ2-5
len: 15
abundance: NA
CDR3nt: TGTGCCAGCAGCGTAGCGGGAGGGTGGGGAGAGACCCAGTACTTC
CDR3aa: CASSVAGGWGETQYF

v_gene: TRBV18
d_gene: NA
j_gene: TRBJ1-4
len: 13
abundance: NA
CDR3nt: TGTGCCAGCTCACCACCGGCCAATGAAAAACTGTTTTTT
CDR3aa: CASSPPANEKLFF

v_gene: TRBV19
d_gene: NA
j_gene: TRBJ2-4
len: 13
abundance: NA
CDR3nt: TGTGCCAGTAGTACACAGGGTAGAAACATTCAGTACTTC
CDR3aa: CASSTQGRNIQYF

v_gene: TRBV15
d_gene: TRBD2
j_gene: TRBJ2-5
len: 17
abundance: NA
CDR3nt: TGTGCCACCAGCAGAGATCTAGGTAGCGGGGCCCAAGAGACCCAGTACTTC
CDR3aa: CATSRDLGSGAQETQYF

v_gene: TRBV7-7
d_gene: TRBD2
j_gene: TRBJ2-5
len: 17
abundance: NA
CDR3nt: TGTGCCAGCAGCTTAGGGCCAATGGCGGGAGCAGGGGAGACCCAGTACTTC
CDR3aa: CASSLGPMAGAGETQYF

v_gene: TRBV29-1
d_gene: NA
j_gene: TRBJ1-2
len: 13
abundance: once
CDR3nt: TGCAGCTCCAGAGCCGGGGGGGACTATGGCTACACCTTC
CDR3aa: CSSRAGGDYGYTF

v_gene: TRBV13
d_gene: NA
j_gene: TRBJ1-6
len: 13
abundance: once
CDR3nt: TGTGCCAGCAGCTTCCGGACTAATTCACCCCTCCACTTT
CDR3aa: CASSFRTNSPLHF

v_gene: TRBV28
d_gene: TRBD1
j_gene: TRBJ1-2
len: 12
abundance: NA
CDR3nt: TGTGCCAGCAGTCGGACAGGGGACGGCTACACCTTC
CDR3aa: CASSRTGDGYTF

v_gene: TRBV18
d_gene: TRBD2
j_gene: TRBJ2-1
len: 16
abundance: NA
CDR3nt: TGTGCCAGCTCAACTCCTAGCGGGAGGGCCTACAATGAGCAGTTCTTC
CDR3aa: CASSTPSGRAYNEQFF

v_gene: TRBV5-5
d_gene: NA
j_gene: TRBJ2-5
len: 18
abundance: NA
CDR3nt: TGTGCCAGCAGCTTGGATGAATTCGGCGTGGCCTCCCAAGAGACCCAGTACTTC
CDR3aa: CASSLDEFGVASQETQYF

v_gene: TRBV7-3
d_gene: TRBD1
j_gene: TRBJ1-1
len: 13
abundance: NA
CDR3nt: TGTGCCAGCAGCTTAACGAGGGACAGTGAAGCTTTCTTT
CDR3aa: CASSLTRDSEAFF

v_gene: TRBV15
d_gene: NA
j_gene: TRBJ1-6
len: 12
abundance: NA
CDR3nt: TGTGCCACCAGCAGAGATCGCGTACCCCTCCACTTT
CDR3aa: CATSRDRVPLHF

v_gene: TRBV7-2
d_gene: TRBD2
j_gene: TRBJ2-3
len: 15
abundance: once
CDR3nt: TGTGCCAGCAGCCCTCAAGCGGGGCTCACAGATACGCAGTATTTT
CDR3aa: CASSPQAGLTDTQYF

v_gene: TRBV29-1
d_gene: NA
j_gene: TRBJ1-1
len: 14
abundance: NA
CDR3nt: TGCAGCGTTGAAACGGCTCAGGGACGGACTGAAGCTTTCTTT
CDR3aa: CSVETAQGRTEAFF